The 10 T cell receptor beta chains given below trace back to one sample, sequenced in a study of blood T cell repertoires in COVID-19. Sequenced by immunoSEQ multiplex PCR; TCRdb stores in-frame clones only, minus some. This table has more than 200,000 clones, approximately 90% appearing once. The sequencing input was peripheral blood. These TCRs come from a man in his forties or fifties with COVID-19, enrolled during active disease.

In this sample, this clone turned up once. This rearrangement joins TRBV6-4 to TRBJ2-7; TRBD1 matches at 10 bases. J was trimmed by 2 bases and V by 5 bases; bases with no gene match: 3. The CDR3 extends over 14 amino acids. The V gene's germline CDR1 is MRHNA and CDR2 SNTAGT. DNA for the CDR3: TGTGCCAGCAGTAAGGACAGGGGGGCCTACGAGCAGTACTTC. Its translation is CASSKDRGAYEQYF.

The chain joins TRBV6-5 to TRBJ2-2; 8 bases line up with TRBD2. The germline gives CDR1 MNHEY, CDR2 SVGAGI. J was trimmed by 5 bases and V by 6 bases; bases with no gene match: 2. This CDR3 is 13 amino acids long. In DNA form, the CDR3 reads TGTGCCAGCAGACGACTAGCGACCGGGGAGCTGTTTTTT. This sequence encodes CASRRLATGELFF.

The gene calls are TRBV9 and TRBJ1-1, with 8 positions matching TRBD1. This CDR3 spans 15 amino acids. With V trimmed by 0 bases and J by 6 bases, 7 bases remained unmatched. The germline CDR1 and CDR2 sequences are SGDLS and YYNGEE. The CDR3 sequence is CASSVEPGGTPEAFF. The CDR3 region has the DNA TGTGCCAGCAGCGTAGAGCCAGGGGGCACACCTGAAGCTTTCTTT.

The chain combines TRBV3-1 (or the pseudogene TRBV3-2) with TRBJ1-2; 7 bases are a match to TRBD1. The CDR3 runs 14 residues. J lost 0 bases, V lost 5 bases, and 3 bases had no gene match. Germline V gene sequence: CDR1 LGHDT, CDR2 YNNKEL (reference sequence). CDR3 coding DNA: TGTGCCAGCAGCTCCAGGGGGGCTAACTATGGCTACACCTTC. Amino acids: CASSSRGANYGYTF.

The rearrangement uses TRBV28 and TRBJ1-6; D unresolved. Trimming shortened V by 7 bases and J by 0 bases, and 10 bases separated the two germline ends. Germline CDR1 MDHEN, CDR2 SYDVKM. The length of the CDR3 is 15 residues. CDR3 DNA: TGTGCCAGCACCCCCGGACTCTCCTATAATTCACCCCTCCACTTT. This gives the protein CASTPGLSYNSPLHF. The variable domain in full, with the rest retrieved from reference TRBV28 and TRBJ1-6, is DVKVTQSSRYLVKRTGEKVFLECVQDMDHENMFWYRQDPGLGLRLIYFSYDVKMKEKGDIPEGYSVSREKKERFSLILESASTNQTSMYLCASTPGLSYNSPLHFGNGTRLTVT.

Written as DNA, the CDR3 is TGTGCCAGCAGCGTAGCAGGGGGCCTGGCTTTCTTT. Translation: CASSVAGGLAFF. This chain links TRBV9 with TRBJ1-1, with 8 bases aligning to TRBD1. This CDR3 region has 12 residues. Trimming removed 0 bases from V and 11 bases from J; junction bases left unmatched: 3. Looked up from germline, CDR1 is SGDLS and CDR2 is YYNGEE.

This chain joins TRBV7-2 and TRBJ2-1; a weak D match, TRBD1 (5 bases). Germline CDR1 and CDR2: SGHTA and FQGNSA. This CDR3 has 14 amino acids. Trimming took off 5 bases at V and 12 bases at J, with 20 bases between the two ends. The CDR3 loop is CASSLNPSGIGQFF. The DNA of the CDR3 is TGTGCCAGCAGCCTTAATCCCTCAGGGATTGGGCAGTTCTTC.

The genes are TRBV19 and TRBJ2-1; 13 bases line up with TRBD2. The V and J ends lost 5 bases and 9 bases, in that order; junction bases with no gene match: 4. This CDR3 comprises 14 residues. The germline V gene has CDR1 LNHDA and CDR2 SQIVND (reference sequence). The CDR3 spells CASSSLAGGGEQFF. The CDR3 nucleotides are TGTGCCAGTAGTTCACTAGCGGGAGGGGGTGAGCAGTTCTTC.

The genes are TRBV29-1 and TRBJ2-1, with TRBD1 as a possible D gene (5 bases). The CDR3 sequence is 17 residues long. CDR1 and CDR2 from the germline V gene are SQVTM and ANQGSEA. V was shortened by 4 bases and J by 3 bases, with 22 bases between the two germline ends. CDR3 loop: CSVGRESWTSGYNEQFF. CDR3 sequence (DNA): TGCAGCGTTGGCAGGGAAAGCTGGACGTCTGGCTACAATGAGCAGTTCTTC.

This sequence joins TRBV6-2 or TRBV6-3 and TRBJ1-5, with 7 bases fitting TRBD1. The CDR3 runs 17 residues. Germline CDR1 is MNHEY and CDR2 is SVGEGT. Trimming at V came to 0 bases and at J to 3 bases, leaving 8 bases not matched to a gene. CDR3 DNA: TGTGCCAGCAGTTACTCGACAGGGAGGATACTCAATCAGCCCCAGCATTTT. It specifies CASSYSTGRILNQPQHF.